The 21 T cell receptor beta chains in this list originate from one sample, sequenced in a study of memory CD4+ T cells and cytomegalovirus serostatus. The sort gate was single viable CD3+CD4+CD8-CD45RO+ cells for memory CD4+ T cells. The protocol was immunoSEQ multiplex PCR, while the TCRdb copy is restricted to in-frame clones and leaves out a portion. The sample has some 60,000 clones, 70% to 80% seen once. The specimen sequenced was memory CD4+ T cells from blood. The source of these receptors is an adult in good health and CMV-seropositive.

V and J are TRBV6-1 and TRBJ2-7; 7 positions agree with TRBD2. J gave up 5 bases and V 5 bases, and 9 bases lay outside the gene matches. Germline CDR1 reads MNHNS; CDR2 reads SASEGT. The CDR3 runs to 14 residues. CDR3 sequence reads: CASSSGIPRNEQYF. The CDR3 coding sequence is TGTGCCAGCAGTAGCGGGATCCCCAGGAACGAGCAGTACTTC.

This clone was detected only a few times. This chain connects TRBV7-2 to TRBJ1-1; D gene unclear. The CDR3 extends over 13 amino acids. The ends were cut back, 5 bases at V and 1 base at J, with 8 bases in the middle. Germline CDR1 and CDR2: SGHTA and FQGNSA. DNA for the CDR3: TGTGCCAGCAGCGGAGGCCCGAACACTGAAGCTTTCTTT. This codes for CASSGGPNTEAFF.

This clone was observed a few times. CDR3 in DNA: TGTGCCAGCAGGAGGAGGGGGCAGGGAAGTTCCTACAATGAGCAGTTCTTC. Its protein product is CASRRRGQGSSYNEQFF. V usage is TRBV5-4 and J usage is TRBJ2-1, with a possible D match to TRBD1 (7 bases). Germline lookup yields CDR1 SGHNT and CDR2 YYREEE (reference sequence). The CDR3 is 17 residues long. The V end was cut by 5 bases, the J end by 1 base, with 19 bases between.

This clone was found a few times. V gene TRBV6-1 combines with J gene TRBJ1-1; D is possibly TRBD1 (5 bases). V lost 6 bases, J lost 6 bases, and 11 bases lay in between. In germline, CDR1 is MNHNS, CDR2 SASEGT. The CDR3 length is 12 residues. CDR3 in amino acids: CASSPGTAEAFF. The CDR3 bases are TGTGCCAGCAGCCCGGGGACGGCTGAAGCTTTCTTT.

The V call is TRBV7-2, the J call TRBJ1-1; D gene unclear. Trimming took off 1 base at V and 6 bases at J, with 9 bases between the two ends. The germline V gene encodes CDR1 SGHTA and CDR2 FQGNSA. CDR3 length equals 13 residues. The CDR3 bases are TGTGCCAGCAGCTTAGATCGCAATGCTGAAGCTTTCTTT. Translation gives CASSLDRNAEAFF.

The chain carries TRBV6-5 and TRBJ2-6; weak D call: TRBD1 (5 bases). Between the trimmed V and J ends, which lost 8 bases and 1 base, there was a span of 9 bases. The CDR3 length is 14 residues. Germline-derived CDR1 and CDR2 are MNHEY and SVGAGI. As DNA, the CDR3 is TGTGCCAGCCTCAGGGATTCTGGGGCCAACGTCCTGACTTTC. Encoded protein: CASLRDSGANVLTF.

This rearrangement joins TRBV30 to TRBJ2-3; no reliable D call. The ends were cut back, 3 bases at V and 0 bases at J, with 19 bases in the middle. Germline V CDR1 and CDR2: GTSNPN, SVGIG (reference sequence). The CDR3 is made up of 17 amino acids. The CDR3 is CAWRLPPTITSTDTQYF. CDR3 sequence (DNA): TGTGCCTGGAGGCTCCCACCGACGATAACTAGCACAGATACGCAGTATTTT.

This rearrangement joins TRBV6-1 to TRBJ2-5, with D perhaps assigned TRBD1 or TRBD2 (5 bases each). CDR3 size: 13 residues. V lost 4 bases to trimming and J lost 7 bases, with 13 bases between them. Germline assignment: CDR1 MNHNS and CDR2 SASEGT. In DNA, the CDR3 is TGTGCCAGCAGTGGCGGAGCGAGGGGGACCCAGTACTTC. Translated: CASSGGARGTQYF.

The V call is TRBV7-2, the J call TRBJ2-5; TRBD1 aligns across 7 bases. The CDR3 extends over 15 amino acids. Germline values: CDR1 SGHTA, CDR2 FQGNSA. V gave up 5 bases and J gave up 2 bases; unmatched junction bases: 8. The DNA of the CDR3 is TGTGCCAGCAGCCTCATACCGGGACAGCAAGAGACCCAGTACTTC. It encodes CASSLIPGQQETQYF.

The chain recombines TRBV2 with TRBJ1-3; D is unclear. The CDR3 loop spans 12 amino acids. Per germline, CDR1 SNHLY and CDR2 FYNNEI. V was pared by 2 bases and J by 5 bases, with 4 bases between. The CDR3 sequence is CASSENRNTIYF. CDR3 in DNA: TGTGCCAGCAGTGAAAACAGAAACACCATATATTTT.

The chain is built from TRBV6-5 and TRBJ1-2, with D perhaps matching TRBD1 (6 bases). CDR3 length equals 15 residues. The V gene's germline CDR1 is MNHEY and CDR2 SVGAGI. V dropped 9 bases and J dropped 0 bases, with 17 bases sitting between them. The DNA for the CDR3 is TGTGCCAGTCACAAGGGGGGGACCCCTAACTATGGCTACACCTTC. It yields the protein CASHKGGTPNYGYTF.

V and J are TRBV18 and TRBJ1-1, with D possibly matching TRBD1 (6 bases). Trimming stripped 5 bases from V and 6 bases from J, with 7 bases between. Germline CDR1 is KGHSH and CDR2 is LQKENI. This CDR3 has 11 residues. The CDR3 DNA is TGTGCCAGCTCAGGACAGTCTGAAGCTTTCTTT. Protein product: CASSGQSEAFF.

The genes are TRBV6-5 and TRBJ1-1; no reliable D call. Germline CDR1 MNHEY, CDR2 SVGAGI. The CDR3 is 14 amino acids. With 2 bases removed from V and 4 bases from J, the gap between germline ends came to 11 bases. CDR3 bases: TGTGCCAGCAGTTACGGATACGAGGGCACTGAAGCTTTCTTT. Amino acid sequence: CASSYGYEGTEAFF.

This rearrangement joins TRBV5-4 to TRBJ2-3; a weak D match, TRBD2 (6 bases). Per germline, CDR1 SGHNT and CDR2 YYREEE (reference sequence). This CDR3 spans 13 amino acids. V was trimmed by 4 bases and J by 5 bases, leaving 11 bases between them. CDR3 protein: CASSQNGGDTQYF. CDR3 sequence (DNA): TGTGCCAGCAGCCAAAACGGGGGAGATACGCAGTATTTT.

This clone was recorded only once. The chain employs TRBV9 and TRBJ1-4; no clear D gene. This CDR3 has 14 residues. CDR1 is SGDLS and CDR2 is YYNGEE in the germline V gene. Trimming removed 0 bases from V and 2 bases from J, with 5 bases in between. CDR3 sequence: CASSVDSTNEKLFF. The CDR3 nucleotides read TGTGCCAGCAGCGTAGACTCGACTAATGAAAAACTGTTTTTT.

This chain links TRBV19 with TRBJ2-2; D gene unclear. Germline CDR1 is LNHDA and CDR2 is SQIVND (reference sequence). Trimming removed 5 bases from V and 6 bases from J, with 19 bases in between. This CDR3 has 16 amino acids. CDR3 nucleotides: TGTGCCAGTAGTCGGTTCGGGCCCCCGGGCGCCGGGGAGCTGTTTTTT. Residues: CASSRFGPPGAGELFF.

This clone has a handful of counts. The chain carries TRBV10-3 and TRBJ1-2; no definite D call. Germline loops: CDR1 ENHRY, CDR2 SYGVKD. Between the trimmed V and J ends, which lost 6 bases and 1 base, there was a span of 18 bases. This CDR3 is 16 amino acids long. The CDR3 reads CAIRAPEGGINYGYTF. For the CDR3, the DNA is TGTGCCATCAGAGCTCCCGAGGGCGGCATTAACTATGGCTACACCTTC.

This clone was recorded only once. The V and J genes are TRBV18 and TRBJ2-7, with D perhaps matching TRBD1 (5 bases). Per germline, CDR1 KGHSH and CDR2 LQKENI. The CDR3 length is 15 residues. The V and J ends lost 0 bases and 4 bases respectively, with 13 bases between them. This chain's CDR3 is CASSPPGGHAYEQYF. The CDR3 DNA reads TGTGCCAGCTCACCACCGGGCGGACACGCGTACGAGCAGTACTTC. The full variable domain, rest sourced from reference TRBV18 and TRBJ2-7, is NAGVMQNPRHLVRRRGQEARLRCSPMKGHSHVYWYRQLPEEGLKFMVYLQKENIIDESGMPKERFSAEFPKEGPSILRIQQVVRGDSAAYFCASSPPGGHAYEQYFGPGTRLTVT.

The chain employs TRBV7-2 and TRBJ2-3; D might be TRBD2 (5 bases). The CDR3 covers 16 residues. The V and J ends lost 1 base and 1 base respectively, with 12 bases between them. Germline V gene lookup returns CDR1 SGHTA and CDR2 FQGNSA. The CDR3 nucleotides are TGTGCCAGCAGCTTAGTGTCTAGCAGAGGCACAGATACGCAGTATTTT. It yields the protein CASSLVSSRGTDTQYF.

This chain joins TRBV4-1 and TRBJ2-5, with 13 bases fitting TRBD2. TRBJ2-7 explains the end of the DNA better; the J call may be wrong. This CDR3 is 14 amino acids long. Germline V gives CDR1 MGHRA, CDR2 YSYEKL. CDR3 region: CASSPGLAGAEQYF. The CDR3, as DNA: TGCGCCAGCAGCCCCGGACTAGCGGGAGCCGAGCAGTACTTC.

The chain uses TRBV6-1 and TRBJ2-3; TRBD1 aligns across 12 bases. V was pared by 1 base and J by 4 bases, with 3 bases of the junction left unmatched. This CDR3 has 16 residues. The germline gives CDR1 MNHNS, CDR2 SASEGT. The CDR3 here is CASSEEGQGAADTQYF. In DNA form, the CDR3 reads TGTGCCAGCAGTGAAGAGGGACAGGGGGCCGCAGATACGCAGTATTTT.